This T cell receptor beta chain was identified during a study of cytomegalovirus exposure and HLA in healthy donors (dated by TCRdb to the late 2010s). Describing the broader study: According to a later analysis, the 110 or so validation repertoires were produced on the same platform as the 600 to 850 repertoires of the first cohort. The study was designed to test whether signatures of past pathogen exposure could be identified by cataloging public T cell receptors. The study combined high-throughput TCR immunosequencing, statistical association of individual TCRs with disease status, and machine learning to predict cytomegalovirus infection status. A separate validation cohort of more than 100 different subjects was used in addition to the roughly 700-subject first cohort. The paper's findings and limits, for the study overall: The validation cohort had no HLA typing available for a later analysis, so co-occurrence within that cohort was assessed over all 130 or so repertoires. A few of the identified cytomegalovirus-associated TCR beta chains were confirmed in vitro to be specific for cytomegalovirus antigens. In a later analysis, TCRs clustered in the first cohort were found to also tend to co-occur in the roughly 120 validation repertoires, with 94% of cluster scores above 0. Cytomegalovirus status was reported to be diagnosed by the classifier with high specificity and sensitivity in both the original and validation cohorts. A total of 150 to 200 TCR beta chains were listed by the study as associated with cytomegalovirus. Most TCR sequences were observed very rarely across donors, whereas some public TCRs were present in many individuals. The authors suggested that the approach could potentially be generalized to other disease states and immunological phenotypes.

The method was the immunoSEQ multiplex PCR assay. The source study handled its data this way. A statistical classification framework was built for diagnosing cytomegalovirus status from the catalog of TCR beta chain sequences. TCRdb re-hosts the immuneACCESS table, in-frame sequences only. Its copies lack some clones; in the studies checked, an unresolved V gene accounts for under half of them, and the cause for the rest is not known. V, J and clone size reflect that table, while D and trimming were determined from the DNA. The sample yields over 250,000 clones; approximately 86% were counted once. The ten largest clonotypes hold over 1% of the sample. The donors belonged to the validation cohort of under 150 subjects, which was separate from the roughly 670-subject first cohort. Note on this clone: There is no known antigen for this receptor. No much larger clonotype is one base removed from it; base qualities were not supplied.

The sample consisted of PBMCs. This receptor was taken from a woman younger than 45 in good health and CMV-seropositive.

The nucleotide sequence reads as follows: TGCGCCAGCAGCTTGGAGTCGGCTAGCGGGAGACGAGAGCAGTACTTC. The translation is CASSLESASGRREQYF. Rearrangement joined TRBV5-1 to TRBJ2-7; TRBD2 matches 10 bases in the middle. Trimming accounts for 0 bases at V and 7 bases at J, while the number of junction bases matched to no gene is 10. The CDR3 spans 16 residues, from the cysteine through the phenylalanine. Of the read, only the CDR3 DNA is kept; its 48 bases are in frame from base 1. The germline V gene provides CDR1 SGHRS and CDR2 YFSETQ.